This TCR beta chain stems from a study of blood T cell repertoires in COVID-19. As for the study in general: The United States, Italy and Spain supplied acute and convalescent COVID-19 samples. PBMCs, B-cell-depleted T cells, or T cells were the source of the cDNA or gDNA that made up the material.

Followed over time, Seattle patients had been enrolled while infection was active. Germline CDR1 SGHRS, CDR2 YFSETQ. The CDR3 is 16 residues long. Trimming took 0 bases from V and 1 from J; bases not matched to a gene: 1. With regard to this clone: The sample carries other DNA sequences with the same CDR3.

Authors' data handling: Amplification of reference gene primers was used by the study to estimate nucleated cell counts. TCRdb's table, derived via immunoSEQ multiplex PCR, lists solely in-frame clones and lacks some. The V and J calls and clone size are taken from that table; D and trimming were inferred from the DNA. Seen here are around 360,000 clones, about 90% observed once, and the top ten hold 10%. The sequence came from a woman younger than 45 with COVID-19, enrolled during active disease. The chain employs TRBV5-1 and TRBJ2-2, with 9 bases lining up with TRBD2. The specimen was peripheral blood. The CDR3 loop is CASSLGSGRNTGELFF. In nucleotides, the CDR3 is TGCGCCAGCAGCTTGGGTAGCGGGAGGAACACCGGGGAGCTGTTTTTT.